Listed here is a single T cell receptor (beta chain). Germline assignment: CDR1 SGDLS and CDR2 YYNGEE. The trim removed 1 base at V and 13 bases at J, leaving 9 bases unmatched. The CDR3 has 13 residues. This specimen comes from a study of T cell responses to AZD1222 COVID-19 vaccine. Produced via immunoSEQ multiplex PCR; TCRdb's table is partial and in-frame only. The data contain some 200,000 clones, 80% to 95% of them singletons. This sequence was found in an adult in good health. Specimen: peripheral blood, collected on day 0 of AZD1222 vaccination. The chain uses TRBV9 and TRBJ1-2; 8 bases match TRBD1. The CDR3 bases are TGTGCCAGCAGCGTAAATGACAGGGGTCTGAGCACCTTC. It codes for CASSVNDRGLSTF. The full variable domain, its missing parts supplied by reference TRBV9 and TRBJ1-2, is DSGVTQTPKHLITATGQRVTLRCSPRSGDLSVYWYQQSLDQGLQFLIQYYNGEERAKGNILERFSAQQFPDLHSELNLSSLELGDSALYFCASSVNDRGLSTFGSGTRLTVV.